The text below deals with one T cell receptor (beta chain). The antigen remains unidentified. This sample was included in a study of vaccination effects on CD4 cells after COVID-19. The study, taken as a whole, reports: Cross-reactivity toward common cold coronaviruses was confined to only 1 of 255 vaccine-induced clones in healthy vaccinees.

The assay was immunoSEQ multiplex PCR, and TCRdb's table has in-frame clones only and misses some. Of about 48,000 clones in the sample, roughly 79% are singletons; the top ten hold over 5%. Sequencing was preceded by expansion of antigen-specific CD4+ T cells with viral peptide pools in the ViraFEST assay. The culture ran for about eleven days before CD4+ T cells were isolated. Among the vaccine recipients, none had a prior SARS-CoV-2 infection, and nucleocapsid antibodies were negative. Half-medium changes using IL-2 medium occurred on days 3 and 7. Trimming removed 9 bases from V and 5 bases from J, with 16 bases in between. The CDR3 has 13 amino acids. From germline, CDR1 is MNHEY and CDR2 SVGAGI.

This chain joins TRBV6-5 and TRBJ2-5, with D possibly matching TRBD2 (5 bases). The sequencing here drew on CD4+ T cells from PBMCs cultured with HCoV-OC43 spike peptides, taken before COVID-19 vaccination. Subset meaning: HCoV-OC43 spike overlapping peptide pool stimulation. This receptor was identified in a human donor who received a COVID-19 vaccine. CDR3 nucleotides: TGTGCCAGTAGGACTGACCCGGGTGAGACCCAGTACTTC. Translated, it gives CASRTDPGETQYF.